Presented here are 22 T cell receptor beta chains from one specimen sequenced in a study of post-analysis software for immune sequencing data. Overall study results and limits: Five TRBV segments, TRBV5-6, TRBV5-1 and TRBV20-1 among them, were found more frequent in patients than controls.

What these receptors recognize is not known. Every TCR beta cDNA library bore unique molecular identifiers. TCRdb reprocessed the PCR reads via MiXCR and lists one record per CDR3 protein. The sample lists 820,000 or so distinct CDR3 sequences, under 70% occurring once. The sample consisted of blood. Source of these receptors: a girl between 5 and 17 years old with multiple sclerosis.

The V gene is TRBV7-6, the J gene TRBJ2-1, with 8 bases matching TRBD1. J gave up 8 bases and V 1 base, and 16 bases lay outside the gene matches. The CDR3 is made up of 18 amino acids. Looked up from germline, CDR1 is SGHVS and CDR2 is FNYEAQ. The CDR3 coding sequence is TGTGCCAGCAGCTTAGTTCCCGCGGACAGGGTAGTCTCCCATGAGCAGTTCTTC. Its protein product is CASSLVPADRVVSHEQFF.

The chain combines TRBV10-3 with TRBJ1-1, with 8 positions matching TRBD1. Germline loops: CDR1 ENHRY, CDR2 SYGVKD. The V gene end was trimmed by 0 bases and the J gene end by 7 bases; junction bases not matched to a gene: 4. This CDR3 has 14 amino acids. DNA for the CDR3: TGTGCCATCAGTGAGTCAATTACAGGGGGTGAAGCTTTCTTT. Protein product: CAISESITGGEAFF.

V and J are TRBV14 and TRBJ2-6, with 8 positions matching TRBD1. Unmatched junction bases numbered 10, after V lost 3 bases and J lost 3 bases. CDR1 is SGHDN and CDR2 is FVKESK in the germline V gene. The CDR3 runs to 18 residues. The CDR3 reads CASSQADRGVLGANVLTF. The CDR3 nucleotides are TGTGCCAGCAGCCAGGCAGACAGGGGAGTGCTTGGGGCCAACGTCCTGACTTTC.

The J gene is TRBJ2-7, the V gene TRBV12-3 or TRBV12-4; 7 bases are a match to TRBD2. V lost 3 bases, J lost 7 bases, and 6 bases stayed unmatched. CDR3 length equals 13 residues. The CDR3 DNA is TGTGCCAGCAGTTTCTCAGTGGGGGGGGAGCAGTACTTC. Its protein product is CASSFSVGGEQYF.

This chain joins TRBV6-5 and TRBJ2-4, with D unclear. From germline, CDR1 is MNHEY and CDR2 SVGAGI. The CDR3 runs to 14 residues. V lost 5 bases and J lost 0, with 8 bases in between. CDR3 sequence: CASSRPAAKNIQYF. CDR3 nucleotides: TGTGCCAGCAGTAGACCTGCAGCCAAAAACATTCAGTACTTC.

This clonotype occurred a few times. V gene TRBV29-1 combines with J gene TRBJ1-1; D gene uncertain. The CDR3 totals 15 residues. Trimming shortened V by 6 bases and J by 1 base, and 18 bases separated the two germline ends. Germline CDR1 and CDR2: SQVTM and ANQGSEA. CDR3 nucleotide sequence: TGCAGCGTGGAACCGGGCCTGGGGAGGAACACTGAAGCTTTCTTT. Protein product: CSVEPGLGRNTEAFF. Variable domain in full (rest from reference TRBV29-1 and TRBJ1-1): SAVISQKPSRDICQRGTSLTIQCQVDSQVTMMFWYRQQPGQSLTLIATANQGSEATYESGFVIDKFPISRPNLTFSTLTVSNMSPEDSSIYLCSVEPGLGRNTEAFFGQGTRLTVV.

The J gene is TRBJ1-1, the V gene TRBV5-1; D is unclear. The V end lost 3 bases, the J end lost 0 bases, and 6 bases lay between the germline ends. The CDR3 totals 13 residues. Germline V CDR1 and CDR2: SGHRS, YFSETQ. DNA for the CDR3: TGCGCCAGCAGCTGGACCCTGAACACTGAAGCTTTCTTT. Its translation: CASSWTLNTEAFF.

The chain combines TRBV12-5 with TRBJ1-1; D may be TRBD1 (6 bases). V was clipped by 4 bases and J by 0 bases, with 18 bases between them. Germline V gene data show CDR1 as LGHNT and CDR2 as FRNRAP. The CDR3 covers 17 residues. The CDR3 DNA is TGTGCTAGTGGTTCTAAAGGGGGGAGATCGCTGAACACTGAAGCTTTCTTT. The encoded protein is CASGSKGGRSLNTEAFF.

This sequence joins TRBV2 and TRBJ2-7; no clear D gene. The DNA end lines up better with TRBJ2-5; the J call may be wrong. Germline V lookup: CDR1 SNHLY, CDR2 FYNNEI. The CDR3 contains 13 residues. Written as DNA, the CDR3 is TGTGCCAGCAGTGCGAGTGGCCCCTTGACCCAGTACTTC. As protein: CASSASGPLTQYF.

The chain is built from TRBV6-5 and TRBJ2-5; weak D call: TRBD1 (5 bases). In germline, CDR1 is MNHEY, CDR2 SVGAGI. V was shortened by 1 base and J by 2 bases, with 11 bases between the two germline ends. The CDR3 runs 15 residues. The CDR3 reads CASSYFAGRQETQYF. CDR3 sequence (DNA): TGTGCCAGCAGTTACTTCGCAGGGCGGCAAGAGACCCAGTACTTC.

About this clonotype: A junction end diverges from the germline sequence, so it may reflect a read error. The chain combines TRBV10-3 with TRBJ1-1; maybe TRBD1 (6 bases). From germline, CDR1 is ENHRY and CDR2 SYGVKD. The CDR3 runs 14 residues. The CDR3 sequence is CAISSGEGNTGAFF. DNA of the CDR3: TGTGCCATCAGTTCAGGGGAGGGGAACACTGGAGCTTTCTTT.

This chain connects TRBV6-5 to TRBJ2-5, with TRBD1 as a possible D gene (6 bases). Between the trimmed V and J ends, which lost 3 bases and 2 bases, there was a span of 16 bases. CDR3 size: 16 residues. The V gene's germline CDR1 is MNHEY and CDR2 SVGAGI. DNA for the CDR3: TGTGCCAGCAGTTATGGCGCGGGCAGGGGTCAAGAGACCCAGTACTTC. It yields the protein CASSYGAGRGQETQYF.

This chain connects TRBV6-1 to TRBJ2-3; TRBD1 agrees at 9 bases. V was pared by 4 bases and J by 3 bases, with 11 bases of the junction left unmatched. The length of the CDR3 is 17 residues. Germline loops: CDR1 MNHNS, CDR2 SASEGT. CDR3 loop: CASSARTGEGRTDTQYF. The CDR3 DNA sequence: TGTGCCAGCAGTGCCCGGACAGGGGAGGGTAGGACAGATACGCAGTATTTT.

The rearrangement joins TRBV4-1 to TRBJ2-5, with TRBD2 matching 7 bases. Gene TRBJ2-7 matches the end of the DNA better, so the J call may be wrong. Germline CDR1 is MGHRA and CDR2 is YSYEKL. CDR3 length equals 16 residues. The CDR3 sequence: CASSPPVRGRGYEQYF. The CDR3 nucleotides read TGCGCCAGCAGCCCCCCTGTCAGAGGGAGGGGCTACGAGCAGTACTTC.

This clonotype was observed a handful of times. This sequence joins TRBV11-1 and TRBJ2-3; perhaps D is TRBD1 or TRBD2 (5 bases each). Germline V gives CDR1 SGHAT, CDR2 FQDESV (reference sequence). V lost 5 bases to trimming and J lost 6 bases, with 21 bases between them. This CDR3 spans 16 amino acids. The CDR3 reads CASSGTGRSVGDTQYF. As DNA, the CDR3 is TGTGCCAGCAGCGGAACGGGACGGTCAGTGGGGGATACGCAGTATTTT. Full variable domain (outside the CDR3, taken from reference TRBV11-1 and TRBJ2-3): EAEVAQSPRYKITEKSQAVAFWCDPISGHATLYWYRQILGQGPELLVQFQDESVVDDSQLPKDRFSAERLKGVDSTLKIQPAELGDSAMYLCASSGTGRSVGDTQYFGPGTRLTVL.

The chain carries TRBV29-1 and TRBJ1-2; 12 nucleotides line up with TRBD1. Per the germline V gene, CDR1 is SQVTM and CDR2 is ANQGSEA. The CDR3 is 15 residues long. V shed 4 bases, J shed 2 bases, and the junction held 5 bases outside the gene matches. DNA of the CDR3: TGCAGCGTTGCCCAAGGGACAGGGGGCAACTATGGCTACACCTTC. Translation gives CSVAQGTGGNYGYTF.

The rearrangement joins TRBV5-1 to TRBJ2-5; perhaps TRBD1 as D (6 bases). Germline V CDR1 and CDR2: SGHRS, YFSETQ. The CDR3 sequence is 17 residues long. Trimming removed 0 bases from V and 1 base from J, with 16 bases in between. This chain's CDR3 is CASSLGSTGPFQETQYF. CDR3 nucleotide sequence: TGCGCCAGCAGCTTGGGGTCGACAGGTCCCTTCCAAGAGACCCAGTACTTC.

The chain uses TRBV7-9 and TRBJ2-1; 12 bases map to TRBD2. After removal of 4 bases from V and 7 bases from J, the junction contained 8 bases not matched to a gene. Germline CDR1 and CDR2: SEHNR and FQNEAQ (reference sequence). The CDR3 length is 16 residues. The DNA for the CDR3 is TGTGCCAGCAGCTGGGAGCGACTAGCGGGAGTGAATGAGCAGTTCTTC. Translated, it gives CASSWERLAGVNEQFF. The entire variable domain, with the rest obtained from reference TRBV7-9 and TRBJ2-1, is as follows: DTGVSQNPRHKITKRGQNVTFRCDPISEHNRLYWYRQTLGQGPEFLTYFQNEAQLEKSRLLSDRFSAERPKGSFSTLEIQRTEQGDSAMYLCASSWERLAGVNEQFFGPGTRLTVL.

V and J are TRBV6-4 and TRBJ2-1; 10 bases are shared with TRBD2. V dropped 4 bases and J dropped 0; count of bases not matched to a gene: 0. Germline lookup yields CDR1 MRHNA and CDR2 SNTAGT. The CDR3 has 15 residues. The CDR3 reads CASSGTSGSYNEQFF. The CDR3 nucleotides read TGTGCCAGCAGTGGGACTAGCGGCTCCTACAATGAGCAGTTCTTC.

The rearrangement uses TRBV9 and TRBJ2-7, with TRBD1 matching 10 bases. The CDR3 is made up of 15 amino acids. Germline CDR1 and CDR2: SGDLS and YYNGEE. The V gene end was trimmed by 3 bases and the J gene end by 1 base; junction bases not matched to a gene: 4. Here the CDR3 reads CASSARGQGSYEQYF. In DNA form, the CDR3 reads TGTGCCAGCAGCGCGAGGGGACAGGGGTCCTACGAGCAGTACTTC.

The gene calls are TRBV6-5 and TRBJ2-5; the match to TRBD2 covers 9 bases. The CDR3 loop spans 13 amino acids. Trimming at V came to 4 bases and at J to 13 bases, leaving 10 bases not matched to a gene. Germline V gene data show CDR1 as MNHEY and CDR2 as SVGAGI. CDR3 sequence reads: CASSSAGTSFLYF. The CDR3 bases are TGTGCCAGCAGTTCTGCCGGGACTAGCTTTTTGTACTTC.

In nucleotides, the CDR3 is TGCGCCAGCAGCGACGGGACAGGACTAAAAGAGACCCAGTACTTC. Its translation is CASSDGTGLKETQYF. The J gene is TRBJ2-5, the V gene TRBV5-1, with 8 bases that match TRBD1. The V segment lost 4 bases and the J segment 3 bases; nucleotides outside the gene matches: 8. The CDR3 is 15 residues long. Per germline, CDR1 SGHRS and CDR2 YFSETQ.